The clone carrying this TCR beta chain was seen ten or more times. The CDR3 loop spans 14 amino acids. J lost 0 bases, V lost 7 bases, and 5 bases had no gene match. Germline CDR1 SGHDT, CDR2 YYEEEE. This sample was taken from a study of CD8+CD57+ T cells in acquired aplastic anemia. Study overall: Sorted CD4+ and CD8+ cells gave an average of 3.2 ug of DNA.

Genomic DNA, serving as template, underwent TCR beta VDJ and CDR3 profiling. TCRdb itself ran the reads through MiXCR, one entry per CDR3 protein. The repertoire includes under 250,000 distinct CDR3 sequences, roughly 60% of them detected once, and under 60% sits in the top ten. Sequenced patients had shown CD8+CD57+ cell expansion by flow cytometry. Diagnosis of severe acquired aplastic anemia applied to all patients. Specimen: sorted CD4+, CD8+, or CD8+CD57+ T cells (not recorded which) from PBMCs. The chain links TRBV5-6 to TRBJ2-5; 8 bases match TRBD2. This TCR was sampled from a human donor with aplastic anemia. The CDR3 sequence: CASRGGLYQETQYF. In DNA form, the CDR3 reads TGTGCCAGCCGCGGGGGGCTGTACCAAGAGACCCAGTACTTC. The whole variable domain, remainder taken from reference TRBV5-6 and TRBJ2-5, is DAGVTQSPTHLIKTRGQQVTLRCSPKSGHDTVSWYQQALGQGPQFIFQYYEEEERQRGNFPDRFSGHQFPNYSSELNVNALLLGDSALYLCASRGGLYQETQYFGPGTRLLVL.